The 29 T cell receptor beta chains below all came from one sample that was sequenced in a study of PD-L1 blockade in urothelial cancer. Described time point: peripheral blood 6 weeks after treatment start. This table comes from immunoSEQ multiplex PCR, and its TCRdb copy is limited to in-frame clones, with some not included. The sample yields about 48,000 clones, approximately 81% seen once. The sample consisted of PBMCs, taken around atezolizumab (anti-PD-L1) treatment. Source of these receptors: a man in his 70s with urothelial cancer.

The chain is built from TRBV10-1 and TRBJ2-7; D uncertain. The CDR3 runs to 16 residues. V lost 3 bases to trimming and J lost 0 bases, with 15 bases between them. CDR1 and CDR2 (germline): WNHNN, SYGVQD (reference sequence). The CDR3 region has the DNA TGCGCCAGCAGTGATTCCTTAGTACTCTACTCCTACGAGCAGTACTTC. Translating it yields CASSDSLVLYSYEQYF.

The chain joins TRBV2 to TRBJ1-1, with 8 bases identical to TRBD1. This CDR3 contains 16 residues. Trimming removed 5 bases from V and 2 bases from J; junction bases left unmatched: 10. Germline assignment: CDR1 SNHLY and CDR2 FYNNEI. CDR3 loop: CASSLSRGLRNTEAFF. The DNA for the CDR3 is TGTGCCAGCAGTTTATCCAGGGGGCTTCGTAACACTGAAGCTTTCTTT. The whole variable domain, remainder taken from reference TRBV2 and TRBJ1-1, is EPEVTQTPSHQVTQMGQEVILRCVPISNHLYFYWYRQILGQKVEFLVSFYNNEISEKSEIFDDQFSVERPDGSNFTLKIRSTKLEDSAMYFCASSLSRGLRNTEAFFGQGTRLTVV.

The CDR3 reads CASSVGSGGNTDTQYF. DNA for the CDR3: TGTGCCAGCAGCGTAGGGTCGGGGGGAAACACAGATACGCAGTATTTT. The J gene is TRBJ2-3, the V gene TRBV9, with 7 bases fitting TRBD2. There are 16 residues in the CDR3. The junction had 6 bases not matched to a gene; V was cut back by 0 bases and J by 2 bases. Germline V gene lookup returns CDR1 SGDLS and CDR2 YYNGEE.

The chain has TRBV5-6 and TRBJ2-1; the match to TRBD2 covers 7 bases. The length of the CDR3 is 15 residues. The J segment lost 2 bases and the V segment lost 0 bases, leaving 2 bases of the junction unmatched. Per the germline V gene, CDR1 is SGHDT and CDR2 is YYEEEE. The chain's CDR3 is CASSLDSGAYNEQFF. In nucleotides, the CDR3 is TGTGCCAGCAGCTTGGACAGCGGGGCCTACAATGAGCAGTTCTTC.

J is TRBJ2-1 and V is TRBV10-1; 12 bases line up with TRBD2. V was clipped by 3 bases and J by 10 bases; unmatched bases: 7. Germline CDR1 reads WNHNN; CDR2 reads SYGVQD (reference sequence). The CDR3 covers 15 residues. In nucleotides, the CDR3 is TGCGCCAGCAGTGATCAACTAGCGGGAGGACAGGAGCAGTTCTTC. It translates to CASSDQLAGGQEQFF.

The rearrangement links TRBV2 to TRBJ1-5; tentatively, D is TRBD1 (5 bases). This CDR3 comprises 14 residues. The V end was cut by 2 bases, the J end by 2 bases, with 7 bases between. CDR1 is SNHLY, CDR2 FYNNEI, per germline. CDR3 region: CASSEQGGNQPQHF. CDR3 DNA sequence: TGTGCCAGCAGTGAACAGGGCGGCAATCAGCCCCAGCATTTT.

CDR3 protein: CASSLQQGGKLFF. Written as DNA, the CDR3 is TGTGCCAGCAGCCTCCAACAGGGCGGAAAACTGTTTTTT. The J gene is TRBJ1-4, the V gene TRBV7-2, with D maybe TRBD1 (6 bases). CDR3 length equals 13 residues. The V end was cut by 5 bases, the J end by 10 bases, with 14 bases between. Germline CDR1 SGHTA, CDR2 FQGNSA.

This rearrangement joins TRBV18 to TRBJ1-1; D might be TRBD1 (5 bases). The CDR3 has 14 amino acids. V shed 2 bases and J shed 6 bases, with 13 bases lying between them. Germline values: CDR1 KGHSH, CDR2 LQKENI. CDR3 amino acids: CASSPSFRGAEAFF. The CDR3 DNA reads TGTGCCAGCTCACCATCATTCCGGGGGGCTGAAGCTTTCTTT. The full variable domain, rest sourced from reference TRBV18 and TRBJ1-1, is NAGVMQNPRHLVRRRGQEARLRCSPMKGHSHVYWYRQLPEEGLKFMVYLQKENIIDESGMPKERFSAEFPKEGPSILRIQQVVRGDSAAYFCASSPSFRGAEAFFGQGTRLTVV.

The chain recombines TRBV5-1 with TRBJ1-2, with 10 bases fitting TRBD1. J was trimmed by 4 bases and V by 3 bases; bases with no gene match: 12. Germline CDR1 is SGHRS and CDR2 is YFSETQ. The CDR3 is 17 residues long. The CDR3 is CASSSIGGTGAPYGYTF. In nucleotides, the CDR3 is TGCGCCAGCAGCTCCATAGGGGGGACAGGGGCCCCCTATGGCTACACCTTC.

V and J are TRBV7-9 and TRBJ2-1; D may be TRBD1 (9 bases). With 5 bases removed from V and 10 bases from J, the gap between germline ends came to 21 bases. The CDR3 has 15 amino acids. Germline lookup yields CDR1 SEHNR and CDR2 FQNEAQ (reference sequence). The CDR3: CASSPGQGRLAEQFF. In DNA, the CDR3 is TGTGCCAGCAGCCCGGGACAGGGTAGACTAGCGGAGCAGTTCTTC. Filled out from reference TRBV7-9 and TRBJ2-1, the complete variable domain reads DTGVSQNPRHKITKRGQNVTFRCDPISEHNRLYWYRQTLGQGPEFLTYFQNEAQLEKSRLLSDRFSAERPKGSFSTLEIQRTEQGDSAMYLCASSPGQGRLAEQFFGPGTRLTVL.

The V gene is TRBV5-1, the J gene TRBJ2-1; D unclear. The CDR3 spans 16 residues. Germline V gene sequence: CDR1 SGHRS, CDR2 YFSETQ. Trimming took 0 bases from V and 9 from J, leaving 19 bases between them. The DNA of the CDR3 is TGCGCCAGCAGCTTGGCCAAAGGCCCCCAGCGCGGTGAGCAGTTCTTC. This encodes CASSLAKGPQRGEQFF. Full variable domain (rest looked up from reference TRBV5-1 and TRBJ2-1): KAGVTQTPRYLIKTRGQQVTLSCSPISGHRSVSWYQQTPGQGLQFLFEYFSETQRNKGNFPGRFSGRQFSNSRSEMNVSTLELGDSALYLCASSLAKGPQRGEQFFGPGTRLTVL.

Points on this clone: The sample holds other DNA sequences that translate to the same CDR3. V gene TRBV5-1 combines with J gene TRBJ2-5; TRBD1 is a possible D gene (5 bases). The CDR3 runs 14 residues. Germline V gene data show CDR1 as SGHRS and CDR2 as YFSETQ. V lost 3 bases and J lost 2, with 11 bases in between. DNA of the CDR3: TGCGCCAGCAGCTCTCCAGGGCTGCAAGAGACCCAGTACTTC. Amino acid sequence: CASSSPGLQETQYF.

The chain links TRBV9 to TRBJ1-2; 7 bases line up with TRBD1. There are 14 residues in the CDR3. V shed 4 bases, J shed 2 bases, and the junction held 5 bases outside the gene matches. CDR1 is SGDLS, CDR2 YYNGEE, per germline. In nucleotides, the CDR3 is TGTGCCAGCAGCAGGGACAGCTCAAACTATGGCTACACCTTC. Its protein is CASSRDSSNYGYTF.

This clone was seen only once. The rearrangement joins TRBV28 to TRBJ1-1; 7 nucleotides align to TRBD1. Germline CDR1 is MDHEN and CDR2 is SYDVKM. Trimming took 2 bases from V and 3 from J; bases not matched to a gene: 6. The length of the CDR3 is 15 residues. The CDR3 here is CASSLVRGLDTEAFF. The CDR3 DNA is TGTGCCAGCAGTTTAGTAAGGGGGCTGGACACTGAAGCTTTCTTT.

The chain carries TRBV27 and TRBJ1-5; no definite D call. This CDR3 has 13 residues. Trimming took off 6 bases at V and 3 bases at J, with 9 bases between the two ends. Germline V gene data show CDR1 as MNHEY and CDR2 as SMNVEV (reference sequence). CDR3 in DNA: TGTGCCAGCAGGAGGAAGGACAATCAGCCCCAGCATTTT. Encoded protein: CASRRKDNQPQHF.

The chain couples TRBV4-2 to TRBJ2-3; D may be TRBD1 (6 bases). The CDR3 sequence is 16 residues long. Germline loops: CDR1 LGHNA, CDR2 YNFKEQ. V was clipped by 2 bases and J by 0 bases, with 12 bases between them. The CDR3 protein is CASSQPGQTSTDTQYF. CDR3 DNA: TGTGCCAGCAGCCAACCGGGACAAACTAGCACAGATACGCAGTATTTT.

The V call is TRBV19, the J call TRBJ2-1, with D possibly matching TRBD1 (6 bases). V shed 10 bases and J shed 7 bases, with 20 bases lying between them. Germline CDR1 LNHDA, CDR2 SQIVND (reference sequence). The CDR3 consists of 14 residues. This chain's CDR3 is CATTIVTGNNEQFF. The CDR3 bases are TGTGCCACCACGATCGTTACAGGGAATAATGAGCAGTTCTTC.

This rearrangement joins TRBV10-1 to TRBJ2-7, with 10 bases that match TRBD2. Germline V CDR1 and CDR2: WNHNN, SYGVQD (reference sequence). This CDR3 spans 16 amino acids. V was pared by 3 bases and J by 1 base, with 6 bases of the junction left unmatched. CDR3 DNA: TGCGCCAGCAGTGATTCCGGGACTAGCGCGTCCTACGAGCAGTACTTC. It codes for CASSDSGTSASYEQYF.

Only a few counts were recorded for this clone. V gene TRBV5-1 combines with J gene TRBJ2-1, with 10 bases aligning to TRBD2. The CDR3 consists of 15 residues. CDR1 and CDR2 (germline): SGHRS, YFSETQ. Trimming cost V 2 bases and J 7 bases; bases outside gene matches: 6. Written as DNA, the CDR3 is TGCGCCAGCAGCTTCCTAGCGGGAGCGGGTAATGAGCAGTTCTTC. Translation gives CASSFLAGAGNEQFF.

V and J are TRBV7-9 and TRBJ2-1; TRBD2 aligns across 11 bases. V trimming: 5 bases; J trimming: 3 bases; junction bases outside the gene matches: 6. The germline CDR1 and CDR2 sequences are SEHNR and FQNEAQ (reference sequence). The CDR3 loop spans 16 amino acids. The CDR3 DNA sequence: TGTGCCAGCAGCCCAATGGGACTAGCGGTCTACAATGAGCAGTTCTTC. Its translation is CASSPMGLAVYNEQFF. The whole variable domain, remainder taken from reference TRBV7-9 and TRBJ2-1, is DTGVSQNPRHKITKRGQNVTFRCDPISEHNRLYWYRQTLGQGPEFLTYFQNEAQLEKSRLLSDRFSAERPKGSFSTLEIQRTEQGDSAMYLCASSPMGLAVYNEQFFGPGTRLTVL.

The chain combines TRBV5-1 with TRBJ2-1; TRBD1 matches 8 bases. CDR3 length: 15 residues. Trimming removed 0 bases from V and 8 bases from J; junction bases left unmatched: 7. Per the germline V gene, CDR1 is SGHRS and CDR2 is YFSETQ. The CDR3 is CASSLVLSGGDEQFF. CDR3 in DNA: TGCGCCAGCAGCTTGGTTTTATCAGGGGGCGATGAGCAGTTCTTC.

This chain uses TRBV6-4 with TRBJ1-1, with D perhaps TRBD1 (5 bases). This CDR3 comprises 13 residues. Germline values: CDR1 MRHNA, CDR2 SNTAGT. The V and J ends lost 3 bases and 4 bases respectively, with 9 bases between them. The CDR3 DNA sequence: TGTGCCAGCAGTGAATCAGACAGCACTGAAGCTTTCTTT. Amino acids: CASSESDSTEAFF.

The CDR3 DNA reads TGTGCCAGTAGTACCCAGGATAGCGGGGGAGAGACCCAGTACTTC. As protein: CASSTQDSGGETQYF. J is TRBJ2-5 and V is TRBV19; TRBD2 matches 9 bases. The CDR3 loop spans 15 amino acids. After removal of 4 bases from V and 4 bases from J, the junction contained 7 bases not matched to a gene. Germline-derived CDR1 and CDR2 are LNHDA and SQIVND (reference sequence).

This clone was seen more than once but under ten times. The rearrangement uses TRBV28 and TRBJ1-2; 9 bases are a match to TRBD1. This CDR3 has 17 amino acids. The junction had 14 bases not matched to a gene; V was cut back by 5 bases and J by 4 bases. CDR1 is MDHEN, CDR2 SYDVKM, per germline. The CDR3 bases are TGTGCCAGCAGTACTTACGGACAGGGGCGGCTCAGCTATGGCTACACCTTC. It is translated as CASSTYGQGRLSYGYTF.

The rearrangement joins TRBV27 to TRBJ1-4; D is unclear. This CDR3 comprises 13 residues. Germline-derived CDR1 and CDR2 are MNHEY and SMNVEV (reference sequence). V was trimmed by 5 bases and J by 6 bases, leaving 10 bases between them. CDR3 protein: CASSLSPDEKLFF. In nucleotides, the CDR3 is TGTGCCAGCAGTCTAAGCCCGGATGAAAAACTGTTTTTT. Filled out from reference TRBV27 and TRBJ1-4, the complete variable domain reads EAQVTQNPRYLITVTGKKLTVTCSQNMNHEYMSWYRQDPGLGLRQIYYSMNVEVTDKGDVPEGYKVSRKEKRNFPLILESPSPNQTSLYFCASSLSPDEKLFFGSGTQLSVL.

This rearrangement joins TRBV5-1 to TRBJ1-4; tentatively, D is TRBD1 (6 bases). The length of the CDR3 is 14 residues. Trimming stripped 0 bases from V and 7 bases from J, with 10 bases between. Germline V gene data show CDR1 as SGHRS and CDR2 as YFSETQ. DNA for the CDR3: TGCGCCAGCAGCTTGGTACAGGGCGGTGAAAAACTGTTTTTT. Its translation: CASSLVQGGEKLFF.

V usage is TRBV2 and J usage is TRBJ1-5, with 10 bases fitting TRBD1. V lost 5 bases and J lost 2; bases outside the gene matches: 3. CDR3 length: 15 residues. Germline lookup yields CDR1 SNHLY and CDR2 FYNNEI. CDR3 sequence (DNA): TGTGCCAGCAGTAGACAGGGGGCCGGCAATCAGCCCCAGCATTTT. Translation gives CASSRQGAGNQPQHF.

This sequence joins TRBV4-2 and TRBJ2-3; D is possibly TRBD2 (5 bases). This CDR3 comprises 17 residues. Germline V gene sequence: CDR1 LGHNA, CDR2 YNFKEQ. V lost 6 bases to trimming and J lost 3 bases, with 22 bases between them. CDR3 nucleotide sequence: TGTGCCAGCAGGGGCATCCTAGCAGTCCCTCCAACAGATACGCAGTATTTT. Translation gives CASRGILAVPPTDTQYF.

The CDR3 reads CATDRGLSNQPQHF. The CDR3 bases are TGTGCCACCGACCGGGGGTTGAGCAATCAGCCCCAGCATTTT. The V and J genes are TRBV6-1 and TRBJ1-5, with D possibly being TRBD1 (5 bases). Germline CDR1 is MNHNS and CDR2 is SASEGT. CDR3 size: 14 residues. Trimming stripped 10 bases from V and 1 base from J, with 14 bases between.